Listed here are 24 T cell receptor beta chains from one sample, sequenced in a study of cytomegalovirus exposure and HLA in healthy donors (dated by TCRdb to 2016 to 2017). The library was made by the immunoSEQ multiplex PCR assay. A mixture of 60 forward primers for TCR Vbeta segments and 13 reverse primers for TCR Jbeta segments was used in the multiplex PCR. Sourced from immuneACCESS, this table was stored by TCRdb with only in-frame sequences that have V and J called. A share of the clones is absent; for the studies checked, an unresolved V gene accounts for under half, and the remainder has no known explanation. Within this sample are some 140,000 clones, with less than 85% of them counted one time only. Approximately 8.2% of the sample is taken by the ten largest. Sequenced input: PBMCs. The receptors shown here come from a woman in her forties or fifties in good health and CMV-seropositive.

DNA of the CDR3: TGTGCCAGCAGTGGGAGGGGTGCTAAAGAGACCCAGTACTTC. Encoded protein: CASSGRGAKETQYF. This rearrangement joins TRBV2 to TRBJ2-5; the D gene is possibly TRBD2 (6 bases). The V end was cut by 4 bases, the J end by 3 bases, with 12 bases between. Per the germline V gene, CDR1 is SNHLY and CDR2 is FYNNEI. The CDR3 is 14 amino acids.

The chain couples TRBV7-3 to TRBJ2-3, with D unresolved. Germline V CDR1 and CDR2: SGHTA, FQGTGA. The CDR3 consists of 15 residues. The V and J ends lost 4 bases and 2 bases respectively, with 13 bases between them. CDR3 residues: CASSSVGGSTDTQYF. CDR3 DNA sequence: TGTGCCAGCAGCTCCGTTGGCGGCTCCACAGATACGCAGTATTTT.

The chain joins TRBV18 to TRBJ1-3; D might be TRBD1 (6 bases). CDR1 is KGHSH and CDR2 is LQKENI in the germline V gene. V was trimmed by 3 bases and J by 2 bases, leaving 11 bases between them. The CDR3 runs 15 residues. In DNA, the CDR3 is TGTGCCAGCTCACCGCCACAGGGACCTGGAAACACCATATATTTT. As protein: CASSPPQGPGNTIYF.

This clone was detected once. The chain recombines TRBV15 with TRBJ2-5; 9 nucleotides agree with TRBD1. V was pared by 0 bases and J by 5 bases, with 7 bases of the junction left unmatched. The CDR3 has 16 residues. Germline values: CDR1 LNHNV, CDR2 YYDKDF (reference sequence). The chain's CDR3 is CATSRDLQGAGETQYF. The CDR3 coding sequence is TGTGCCACCAGCAGAGATTTACAGGGGGCAGGGGAGACCCAGTACTTC. Supplemented by reference TRBV15 and TRBJ2-5, the full variable domain reads DAMVIQNPRYQVTQFGKPVTLSCSQTLNHNVMYWYQQKSSQAPKLLFHYYDKDFNNEADTPDNFQSRRPNTSFCFLDIRSPGLGDTAMYLCATSRDLQGAGETQYFGPGTRLLVL.

The chain uses TRBV27 and TRBJ1-2; 7 nucleotides line up with TRBD1. There are 14 residues in the CDR3. The germline V gene encodes CDR1 MNHEY and CDR2 SMNVEV (reference sequence). Unmatched junction bases numbered 9, after V lost 4 bases and J lost 7 bases. CDR3 sequence: CASSSSGGDGGYTF. CDR3 nucleotide sequence: TGTGCCAGCAGTTCATCAGGGGGGGATGGTGGCTACACCTTC.

This clone was seen just once. This chain uses TRBV25-1 with TRBJ2-7; 8 bases fit TRBD1. The junction had 5 bases not matched to a gene; V was cut back by 2 bases and J by 2 bases. CDR1 and CDR2 from the germline V gene are MGHDK and SYGVNS. The CDR3 is 15 residues long. CDR3 in amino acids: CASSEIETGAYEQYF. The CDR3, as DNA: TGTGCCAGCAGTGAAATAGAGACAGGGGCCTACGAGCAGTACTTC.

This chain uses TRBV7-9 with TRBJ1-1; D is uncertain. Germline CDR1 and CDR2: SEHNR and FQNEAQ (reference sequence). The CDR3 is made up of 14 amino acids. The V gene lost 5 bases and the J gene lost 0 bases, with 10 bases spanning the gap. CDR3 sequence reads: CASSAGSMNTEAFF. DNA for the CDR3: TGTGCCAGCAGCGCGGGCAGTATGAACACTGAAGCTTTCTTT.

Here the CDR3 reads CASGLGQGIMSQPQHF. The DNA for the CDR3 is TGTGCTAGTGGTTTAGGACAGGGAATAATGTCACAGCCCCAGCATTTT. This chain uses TRBV12-5 with TRBJ1-5, with TRBD1 matching over 8 bases. Trimming removed 3 bases from V and 7 bases from J; junction bases left unmatched: 11. In germline, CDR1 is LGHNT, CDR2 FRNRAP. The CDR3 extends over 16 amino acids.

V is TRBV12-5 and J is TRBJ2-5; 14 positions match TRBD2. The germline V gene has CDR1 LGHNT and CDR2 FRNRAP. The CDR3 has 17 amino acids. The junction had 5 bases not matched to a gene; V was cut back by 4 bases and J by 1 base. Here the CDR3 DNA reads TGTGCTAGTGGTTCTGGGACTAGCGGGGGCCTCCAAGAGACCCAGTACTTC. This codes for CASGSGTSGGLQETQYF. The full variable domain, in which reference TRBV12-5 and TRBJ2-5 provide the parts outside the CDR3, is DARVTQTPRHKVTEMGQEVTMRCQPILGHNTVFWYRQTMMQGLELLAYFRNRAPLDDSGMPKDRFSAEMPDATLATLKIQPSEPRDSAVYFCASGSGTSGGLQETQYFGPGTRLLVL.

The CDR3 coding sequence is TGTGCCAGCAGCTCAAACGGGGGGGCTACCTACAATGAGCAGTTCTTC. Encoded protein: CASSSNGGATYNEQFF. The rearrangement joins TRBV5-4 to TRBJ2-1, with 8 bases fitting TRBD2. Germline-derived CDR1 and CDR2 are SGHNT and YYREEE (reference sequence). The CDR3 has 16 amino acids. J gave up 2 bases and V 3 bases, and 7 bases lay outside the gene matches.

In its sample, this clone was seen once. This rearrangement joins TRBV28 to TRBJ1-5; 7 bases match TRBD1. Germline V gene sequence: CDR1 MDHEN, CDR2 SYDVKM. Trimming removed 5 bases from V and 2 bases from J; junction bases left unmatched: 9. The CDR3 totals 16 residues. This chain's CDR3 is CASSPFSGGRNQPQHF. The CDR3 bases are TGTGCCAGCAGTCCTTTCTCAGGGGGACGCAATCAGCCCCAGCATTTT.

This chain uses TRBV18 with TRBJ2-7; D not certain. The CDR3 sequence is 13 residues long. Germline V gene lookup returns CDR1 KGHSH and CDR2 LQKENI. V was shortened by 0 bases and J by 5 bases, with 8 bases between the two germline ends. For the CDR3, the DNA is TGTGCCAGCTCACCACCTTCCAGTAACGAGCAGTACTTC. As protein: CASSPPSSNEQYF.

This clone appeared a few times. The chain couples TRBV12-5 to TRBJ1-4, with TRBD1 identical over 7 bases. V shed 1 base, J shed 0 bases, and the junction held 2 bases outside the gene matches. Looked up from germline, CDR1 is LGHNT and CDR2 is FRNRAP. This CDR3 spans 16 amino acids. The CDR3 spells CASGLDRGATNEKLFF. The CDR3, as DNA: TGTGCTAGTGGTTTGGACAGGGGAGCAACTAATGAAAAACTGTTTTTT. The full variable domain, completed using reference TRBV12-5 and TRBJ1-4, is DARVTQTPRHKVTEMGQEVTMRCQPILGHNTVFWYRQTMMQGLELLAYFRNRAPLDDSGMPKDRFSAEMPDATLATLKIQPSEPRDSAVYFCASGLDRGATNEKLFFGSGTQLSVL.

The chain has TRBV5-1 and TRBJ2-6, with a possible D match to TRBD1 (5 bases). This CDR3 contains 18 residues. Germline V gene data show CDR1 as SGHRS and CDR2 as YFSETQ. Trimming cost V 2 bases and J 0 bases, with 15 bases left between them. The CDR3 DNA is TGCGCCAGCAGCTTCCTCCTCCCAGGGTCCTCTGGGGCCAACGTCCTGACTTTC. Amino acids: CASSFLLPGSSGANVLTF.

The chain joins TRBV7-7 to TRBJ2-3; TRBD1 agrees at 7 bases. From germline, CDR1 is SSHAT and CDR2 FNYEAQ (reference sequence). The CDR3 has 13 residues. The CDR3 spells CATGTASTDTQYF. In DNA, the CDR3 is TGTGCTACCGGGACAGCGAGCACAGATACGCAGTATTTT. Drawing the rest from reference TRBV7-7 and TRBJ2-3, the complete variable domain is GAGVSQSPRYKVTKRGQDVTLRCDPISSHATLYWYQQALGQGPEFLTYFNYEAQPDKSGLPSDRFSAERPEGSISTLTIQRTEQRDSAMYRCATGTASTDTQYFGPGTRLTVL.

This clone has more than one count but fewer than ten. The V gene is TRBV6-1, the J gene TRBJ2-1; 8 bases agree with TRBD2. Trimming cost V 4 bases and J 7 bases; bases outside gene matches: 9. Germline V gives CDR1 MNHNS, CDR2 SASEGT. This CDR3 is 15 amino acids long. The CDR3 spells CASSAFNGGANEQFF. CDR3 nucleotides: TGTGCCAGCAGTGCTTTTAACGGGGGGGCTAATGAGCAGTTCTTC.

J is TRBJ1-3 and V is TRBV5-1; D perhaps matches TRBD1 (5 bases). The V gene lost 3 bases and the J gene lost 2 bases, with 12 bases spanning the gap. CDR1 is SGHRS and CDR2 is YFSETQ in the germline V gene. The CDR3 has 15 residues. CDR3 sequence (DNA): TGCGCCAGCAGCTCCTTTTGGGGGGCTGGAAACACCATATATTTT. Translated, it gives CASSSFWGAGNTIYF.

The chain carries TRBV10-3 and TRBJ1-5, with D possibly TRBD1 on 6 matching bases. The V end was cut by 7 bases, the J end by 10 bases, with 20 bases between. The CDR3 runs to 14 residues. Germline V gene lookup returns CDR1 ENHRY and CDR2 SYGVKD. CDR3 DNA sequence: TGTGCCATCAACACAGGGCAGGATCGATCTCCCCAGCATTTT. Translating it yields CAINTGQDRSPQHF.

The CDR3 reads CASSLGRSSYEQYF. In DNA, the CDR3 is TGTGCCAGCAGCTTGGGTCGGTCCTCCTACGAGCAGTACTTC. This chain links TRBV5-4 with TRBJ2-7; D unresolved. V shed 0 bases and J shed 0 bases, with 7 bases lying between them. The CDR3 extends over 14 amino acids. Germline values: CDR1 SGHNT, CDR2 YYREEE (reference sequence). The full variable domain, in which reference TRBV5-4 and TRBJ2-7 provide the parts outside the CDR3, is ETGVTQSPTHLIKTRGQQVTLRCSSQSGHNTVSWYQQALGQGPQFIFQYYREEENGRGNFPPRFSGLQFPNYSSELNVNALELDDSALYLCASSLGRSSYEQYFGPGTRLTVT.

The V and J genes are TRBV30 and TRBJ1-4, with TRBD1 matching 7 bases. The CDR3 is made up of 14 amino acids. Germline CDR1 reads GTSNPN; CDR2 reads SVGIG (reference sequence). With V trimmed by 4 bases and J by 8 bases, 10 bases remained unmatched. The CDR3 loop is CAWNPDRAEEKLFF. The CDR3 nucleotides read TGTGCCTGGAACCCCGACAGGGCGGAGGAAAAACTGTTTTTT.

This clone appeared a few times. This chain connects TRBV6-1 to TRBJ1-5; D may be TRBD1 (6 bases). This CDR3 contains 15 residues. The germline V gene encodes CDR1 MNHNS and CDR2 SASEGT. Trimming removed 5 bases from V and 0 bases from J, with 11 bases in between. CDR3 residues: CASSITGLSNQPQHF. The CDR3 DNA sequence: TGTGCCAGCAGTATCACAGGGCTTAGCAATCAGCCCCAGCATTTT.

V usage is TRBV7-8 and J usage is TRBJ1-1; no definite D call. Trimming removed 1 base from V and 3 bases from J, with 12 bases in between. The CDR3 runs to 15 residues. Germline assignment: CDR1 SGHVS and CDR2 FQNEAQ. CDR3 coding DNA: TGTGCCAGCAGCTTAGTTGGCGAGGGCGACACTGAAGCTTTCTTT. It yields the protein CASSLVGEGDTEAFF. The full variable domain, in which reference TRBV7-8 and TRBJ1-1 provide the parts outside the CDR3, is GAGVSQSPRYKVAKRGQDVALRCDPISGHVSLFWYQQALGQGPEFLTYFQNEAQLDKSGLPSDRFFAERPEGSVSTLKIQRTQQEDSAVYLCASSLVGEGDTEAFFGQGTRLTVV.

This chain uses TRBV5-1 with TRBJ1-1; possibly TRBD1 for D (5 bases). Germline CDR1 and CDR2: SGHRS and YFSETQ. This CDR3 spans 17 amino acids. V was cut by 0 bases and J by 0 bases, with 15 bases left in between. CDR3 loop: CASSLGGLGPVNTEAFF. The CDR3 DNA is TGCGCCAGCAGCTTGGGGGGCCTGGGGCCGGTGAACACTGAAGCTTTCTTT.

The chain is built from TRBV11-3 and TRBJ2-5, with 7 bases identical to TRBD1. V gave up 1 base and J gave up 1 base; unmatched junction bases: 3. The CDR3 sequence is 15 residues long. The germline CDR1 and CDR2 sequences are SGHNT and YENEEA. CDR3: CASSLGGTAQETQYF. CDR3 coding DNA: TGTGCCAGCAGCTTAGGAGGGACAGCCCAAGAGACCCAGTACTTC.